Each of the 32 T cell receptor beta chains below was sequenced from the same sample in a study of blood T cell repertoires in COVID-19. Generated by immunoSEQ multiplex PCR, the TCRdb table keeps only in-frame clones and is missing some. Of tens of thousands of clones in the sample, 80% to 90% are singletons; the top ten hold under 7%. Sequencing was performed on peripheral blood. These receptors were taken from a man in his forties or fifties with active COVID-19.

This chain connects TRBV4-1 to TRBJ1-2, with D uncertain. In germline, CDR1 is MGHRA, CDR2 YSYEKL. This CDR3 has 17 amino acids. With 1 base removed from V and 4 bases from J, the gap between germline ends came to 19 bases. CDR3 residues: CASSQGILQDGIYGYTF. CDR3 coding DNA: TGCGCCAGCAGCCAAGGCATTTTGCAGGACGGGATCTATGGCTACACCTTC.

This rearrangement joins TRBV28 to TRBJ1-2; 7 nucleotides agree with TRBD1. This CDR3 has 16 residues. V lost 11 bases, J lost 3 bases, and 18 bases stayed unmatched. The germline V gene encodes CDR1 MDHEN and CDR2 SYDVKM. The DNA for the CDR3 is TGTGCCTCTGGAGGAGGGGGCGAACCGGCTGACTATGGCTACACCTTC. This encodes CASGGGGEPADYGYTF.

This chain connects TRBV7-8 to TRBJ2-7, with 10 bases aligning to TRBD1. Trimming at V came to 4 bases and at J to 6 bases, leaving 6 bases not matched to a gene. CDR3 size: 14 residues. Germline CDR1 and CDR2: SGHVS and FQNEAQ. CDR3 coding DNA: TGTGCCAGCAGCTCAGGGACAGGGGTGGGCGAGCAGTACTTC. Amino acid sequence: CASSSGTGVGEQYF.

The chain links TRBV19 to TRBJ1-4; D perhaps matches TRBD1 (6 bases). V lost 7 bases and J 3 bases, leaving 15 bases between the germline ends. The CDR3 has 15 residues. Germline V lookup: CDR1 LNHDA, CDR2 SQIVND (reference sequence). The CDR3 bases are TGTGCCAGTACCGGCGGGGGCAAAGCTAATGAAAAACTGTTTTTT. This gives the protein CASTGGGKANEKLFF.

This clone was detected only a few times. The gene calls are TRBV11-3 and TRBJ1-1; D gene unclear. Germline V gene sequence: CDR1 SGHNT, CDR2 YENEEA. Trimming left V 4 bases short and J 1 base short, with 10 bases between. This CDR3 spans 14 amino acids. Here the CDR3 reads CASSSREENTEAFF. Here the CDR3 DNA reads TGTGCCAGCAGCTCGAGGGAGGAGAACACTGAAGCTTTCTTT.

This clone was counted a few times. The chain employs TRBV7-7 and TRBJ2-7, with D possibly TRBD2 on 6 matching bases. Germline V gene lookup returns CDR1 SSHAT and CDR2 FNYEAQ (reference sequence). The CDR3 consists of 15 residues. V gave up 0 bases and J gave up 5 bases, with 14 bases separating them. The CDR3 reads CASSLAFTSRHEQYF. CDR3 sequence (DNA): TGTGCCAGCAGCTTAGCGTTCACTAGCCGCCACGAGCAGTACTTC.

The gene calls are TRBV16 and TRBJ2-7; TRBD2 aligns across 12 bases. This CDR3 is built from 16 residues. Germline assignment: CDR1 KGHSY and CDR2 FQNENV. Unmatched junction bases numbered 8, after V lost 4 bases and J lost 4 bases. The CDR3 DNA reads as TGTGCCAGCAGCCCCCTCGGACTAGCGGGGAATTACGAGCAGTACTTC. Translated, it gives CASSPLGLAGNYEQYF.

The chain carries TRBV5-4 and TRBJ2-5; TRBD2 agrees at 10 bases. The CDR3 covers 16 residues. J was trimmed by 1 base and V by 4 bases; bases with no gene match: 7. Germline-derived CDR1 and CDR2 are SGHNT and YYREEE (reference sequence). CDR3 residues: CASSPITSGIQETQYF. The CDR3 coding sequence is TGTGCCAGCAGCCCCATAACTAGCGGGATCCAAGAGACCCAGTACTTC.

This chain links TRBV27 with TRBJ2-5, with D possibly being TRBD2 (6 bases). Trimming pared 1 base from V and 5 bases from J, leaving 11 bases between. The CDR3 loop spans 14 amino acids. Germline assignment: CDR1 MNHEY and CDR2 SMNVEV (reference sequence). The CDR3 coding sequence is TGTGCCAGCAGTTTATTTCCAGGGACTGAGACCCAGTACTTC. Its translation: CASSLFPGTETQYF.

J is TRBJ2-5 and V is TRBV20-1, with 7 nucleotides matching TRBD1. J lost 4 bases, V lost 3 bases, and 5 bases had no gene match. This CDR3 has 13 amino acids. The germline CDR1 and CDR2 sequences are DFQATT and SNEGSKA (reference sequence). CDR3 sequence (DNA): TGCAGTGCTAGTACTAGGGGGCGAGAGACCCAGTACTTC. This gives the protein CSASTRGRETQYF.

The chain couples TRBV9 to TRBJ2-7; perhaps TRBD2 as D (5 bases). The CDR3 length is 15 residues. Trimming took off 4 bases at V and 7 bases at J, with 21 bases between the two ends. Germline V gene sequence: CDR1 SGDLS, CDR2 YYNGEE. DNA for the CDR3: TGTGCCAGCAGCCCACTCCCGGGGTCTACGGGGGAGCAGTACTTC. Translated, it gives CASSPLPGSTGEQYF.

V is TRBV6-5 and J is TRBJ2-4; perhaps TRBD1 as D (6 bases). The CDR3 sequence is 13 residues long. Trimming removed 6 bases at V and 4 bases at J, with 10 bases between. Per the germline V gene, CDR1 is MNHEY and CDR2 is SVGAGI. This chain's CDR3 is CASSGQPKNIQYF. CDR3 nucleotide sequence: TGTGCCAGCAGCGGACAGCCGAAAAACATTCAGTACTTC.

The chain combines TRBV6-2 or TRBV6-3 with TRBJ1-1; tentatively, D is TRBD1 (5 bases). CDR1 and CDR2 (germline): MNHEY, SVGEGT. The V and J ends lost 6 bases and 5 bases respectively, with 16 bases between them. The CDR3 has 14 amino acids. The CDR3 nucleotides are TGTGCCAGCAGCCCCAGGGTCGGTAGAACTGAAGCTTTCTTT. Its protein product is CASSPRVGRTEAFF.

The CDR3 coding sequence is TGTGCCAGTAGTCTCAAATTGACAGTCACGTATACGCAGTATTTT. Its translation is CASSLKLTVTYTQYF. This chain joins TRBV19 and TRBJ2-3; D is possibly TRBD1 (5 bases). The germline CDR1 and CDR2 sequences are LNHDA and SQIVND (reference sequence). This CDR3 comprises 15 residues. Trimming left V 5 bases short and J 7 bases short, with 19 bases between. Full variable domain (rest looked up from reference TRBV19 and TRBJ2-3): DGGITQSPKYLFRKEGQNVTLSCEQNLNHDAMYWYRQDPGQGLRLIYYSQIVNDFQKGDIAEGYSVSREKKESFPLTVTSAQKNPTAFYLCASSLKLTVTYTQYFGPGTRLTVL.

This clone occurred once. V is TRBV5-4 and J is TRBJ1-2; TRBD1 aligns across 11 bases. CDR1 is SGHNT and CDR2 is YYREEE in the germline V gene (reference sequence). CDR3 length: 16 amino acids. V shed 3 bases and J 7 bases; nucleotides not matched to a gene: 11. CDR3 DNA: TGTGCCAGCAGCTCTCCCGCCCGGACAGGGGGCCGTGGCTACACCTTC. Its translation is CASSSPARTGGRGYTF.

This chain links TRBV5-6 with TRBJ1-6; no definite D call. Looked up from germline, CDR1 is SGHDT and CDR2 is YYEEEE. The CDR3 has 12 amino acids. Trimming took off 4 bases at V and 10 bases at J, with 9 bases between the two ends. The CDR3 protein is CASSLRKSPLHF. CDR3 nucleotides: TGTGCCAGCAGCCTGCGAAAGTCACCCCTCCACTTT. Full variable domain (remainder filled in from reference TRBV5-6 and TRBJ1-6): DAGVTQSPTHLIKTRGQQVTLRCSPKSGHDTVSWYQQALGQGPQFIFQYYEEEERQRGNFPDRFSGHQFPNYSSELNVNALLLGDSALYLCASSLRKSPLHFGNGTRLTVT.

This sequence joins TRBV7-9 and TRBJ2-3; 9 nucleotides match TRBD1. CDR1 and CDR2 from the germline V gene are SEHNR and FQNEAQ (reference sequence). This CDR3 spans 15 amino acids. V trimming: 3 bases; J trimming: 3 bases; junction bases outside the gene matches: 4. This CDR3 is CASSFQQGATDTQYF. As DNA, the CDR3 is TGTGCCAGCAGCTTCCAACAGGGGGCGACAGATACGCAGTATTTT.

This sequence joins TRBV2 and TRBJ2-1; 8 bases agree with TRBD2. Germline values: CDR1 SNHLY, CDR2 FYNNEI. V lost 8 bases to trimming and J lost 9 bases; unmatched junction nucleotides: 15. The CDR3 consists of 15 residues. The DNA of the CDR3 is TGTGCCAGCGCGAAGGGTGAGGGCGGGAGGTTTGAGCAGTTCTTC. As protein: CASAKGEGGRFEQFF.

The V and J genes are TRBV14 and TRBJ1-1; 8 bases agree with TRBD1. The CDR3 has 14 amino acids. Trimming removed 10 bases from V and 1 base from J; junction bases left unmatched: 8. Germline CDR1 reads SGHDN; CDR2 reads FVKESK. DNA of the CDR3: TGTGCCACCTTAGCCGGGACAGGGAACACTGAAGCTTTCTTT. Its translation is CATLAGTGNTEAFF.

The gene calls are TRBV5-1 and TRBJ2-1, with D possibly being TRBD1 (5 bases). V gave up 2 bases and J gave up 6 bases, with 9 bases separating them. The CDR3 loop spans 13 amino acids. Germline CDR1 reads SGHRS; CDR2 reads YFSETQ. The DNA of the CDR3 is TGCGCCAGCAGCTTACAGGTCAGCAATGAGCAGTTCTTC. It encodes CASSLQVSNEQFF.

This rearrangement joins TRBV7-3 to TRBJ2-1; D call uncertain. V gave up 1 base and J gave up 7 bases, with 11 bases separating them. The germline gives CDR1 SGHTA, CDR2 FQGTGA. This CDR3 has 14 amino acids. The CDR3 reads CASSLSPSSNEQFF. DNA of the CDR3: TGTGCCAGCAGCTTAAGTCCTAGTTCGAATGAGCAGTTCTTC.

This sequence joins TRBV27 and TRBJ2-3, with 11 bases aligning to TRBD2. Trimming took 4 bases from V and 4 from J; bases not matched to a gene: 4. The CDR3 is 15 amino acids. CDR1 is MNHEY and CDR2 is SMNVEV in the germline V gene (reference sequence). The CDR3 is CASSSLSGGADTQYF. In nucleotides, the CDR3 is TGTGCCAGCAGTTCCCTTAGCGGGGGGGCAGATACGCAGTATTTT.

The chain combines TRBV5-1 with TRBJ2-7, with a tentative D call TRBD1 (5 bases). Trimming shortened V by 2 bases and J by 1 base, and 10 bases separated the two germline ends. This CDR3 spans 14 amino acids. The germline V gene has CDR1 SGHRS and CDR2 YFSETQ. The CDR3: CASSFVRESYEQYF. CDR3 DNA sequence: TGCGCCAGCAGCTTTGTCAGGGAATCCTACGAGCAGTACTTC.

Written as DNA, the CDR3 is TGTGCCAGCGGAAGACAGGGGGCAAGGGGTTACAATGAGCAGTTCTTC. Its translation: CASGRQGARGYNEQFF. V usage is TRBV9 and J usage is TRBJ2-1; the match to TRBD1 covers 10 bases. Per germline, CDR1 SGDLS and CDR2 YYNGEE. The CDR3 totals 16 residues. Trimming at V came to 7 bases and at J to 4 bases, leaving 11 bases not matched to a gene.

The genes are TRBV28 and TRBJ2-5; 9 bases are shared with TRBD1. The CDR3 extends over 14 amino acids. CDR1 MDHEN and CDR2 SYDVKM come from the germline V gene. J lost 5 bases, V lost 6 bases, and 7 bases had no gene match. CDR3: CASSPGQGPETQYF. DNA of the CDR3: TGTGCCAGCAGCCCGGGACAGGGACCGGAGACCCAGTACTTC.

J is TRBJ1-4 and V is TRBV6-5; D unresolved. Trimming removed 4 bases at V and 11 bases at J, with 14 bases between. This CDR3 has 13 amino acids. CDR1 MNHEY and CDR2 SVGAGI come from the germline V gene. The CDR3 bases are TGTGCCAGCAGTTCTCCCACCGGGTCCAAACTGTTTTTT. Residues: CASSSPTGSKLFF.

This chain links TRBV6-5 with TRBJ1-4, with 8 bases lining up with TRBD1. The CDR3 has 14 residues. CDR1 is MNHEY and CDR2 is SVGAGI in the germline V gene. V was pared by 6 bases and J by 8 bases, with 8 bases of the junction left unmatched. Here the CDR3 DNA reads TGTGCCAGCAGACGGACAGGGAGAGGCGAAAAACTGTTTTTT. Amino acids: CASRRTGRGEKLFF.

V gene TRBV27 combines with J gene TRBJ2-1, with D maybe TRBD1 (6 bases). CDR1 MNHEY and CDR2 SMNVEV come from the germline V gene (reference sequence). This CDR3 is 14 amino acids long. With 3 bases removed from V and 3 bases from J, the gap between germline ends came to 9 bases. CDR3 loop: CASSFTDSYNEQFF. Written as DNA, the CDR3 is TGTGCCAGCAGTTTTACGGACAGCTACAATGAGCAGTTCTTC.

The chain recombines TRBV29-1 with TRBJ1-1; D remains ambiguous. Germline V gives CDR1 SQVTM, CDR2 ANQGSEA. CDR3 size: 11 residues. The V gene lost 2 bases and the J gene lost 7 bases, with 8 bases spanning the gap. CDR3 loop: CSVENRNEAFF. DNA for the CDR3: TGCAGCGTTGAAAATAGAAATGAAGCTTTCTTT.

The table lists this clone with a count of one. In DNA form, the CDR3 reads TGTGCCAGCAGCTTAGCAGGGGGATTCCAAGAGACCCAGTACTTC. As protein: CASSLAGGFQETQYF. The chain uses TRBV7-2 and TRBJ2-5; possible D gene TRBD1, 6 bases. Per the germline V gene, CDR1 is SGHTA and CDR2 is FQGNSA. Trimming removed 0 bases at V and 1 base at J, with 9 bases between. CDR3 length equals 15 residues.

The rearrangement links TRBV3-1 (or the pseudogene TRBV3-2) to TRBJ2-7; D might be TRBD2 (6 bases). CDR1 and CDR2 from the germline V gene are LGHDT and YNNKEL (reference sequence). The CDR3 sequence is 12 residues long. Trimming pared 4 bases from V and 4 bases from J, leaving 8 bases between. As DNA, the CDR3 is TGTGCCAGCAGCCTGGGACTTTACGAGCAGTACTTC. Translation: CASSLGLYEQYF.

The chain carries TRBV28 and TRBJ1-2; 10 nucleotides match TRBD1. Germline loops: CDR1 MDHEN, CDR2 SYDVKM. The CDR3 has 13 amino acids. Germline trimming cut 7 bases from V and 3 bases from J; bases unmatched to any gene: 2. The CDR3 reads CASTTGGHYGYTF. CDR3 sequence (DNA): TGTGCCAGCACGACAGGGGGCCACTATGGCTACACCTTC.